This note documents a single TCR beta chain sequence. This clonotype came up many times. Its recognized antigen is unknown. Base qualities were left out, and no much larger clone turns up one base away. The library was generated by PCR. TCRdb shows the sequencer as Illumina HiSeq 2500. TCR library preparation used molecular barcoding, with unique molecular identifiers applied to normalize quantification of the TCRbeta repertoire. The public sequencing data were trimmed at Q25 with fastp and processed into clonotypes with MiXCR by TCRdb, which kept only in-frame beta chains. Merged by CDR3 protein, the rows form single entries marked with the most common genes and DNA. The sample yields about 260,000 distinct CDR3 sequences; roughly 8% were counted once. The top ten constitute almost 6.5% of the sample. From the germline V gene, CDR1 is MDHEN and CDR2 is SYDVKM. Including cysteine and phenylalanine, the CDR3 has 13 amino acids. Kept here is only the CDR3 DNA, which spans 39 bases and is read in frame from base 1. The germline ends are 9 bases apart after V is trimmed by 0 bases and J by 6 bases.

This sample's treatment or condition label indicates: allogeneic hematopoietic cell transplantation with graft depleted of TCRalphabeta T cells and CD19 B cells. Transplant recipients were children who received TCRalphabeta/CD19-depleted allogeneic hematopoietic cell grafts. This sample is drawn from a study of T-cell reconstitution after alpha-beta-depleted transplantation in children (dated by TCRdb to 2016 to 2018). General notes on the study: Using TCR repertoire profiling, the study followed T-cell immune reconstitution in a quantitative way in children after TCRalphabeta/CD19-depleted allogeneic hematopoietic cell transplantation.

What the authors observed across the whole study: The apparently early recovery of alphabetaT-cell counts about two months after transplant reportedly depended on only several hundred rapidly expanded clones that came from non-depleted graft cells. In some patients, high TCRbeta diversity at day 60 was attributed to recipient T cells and intrathymic progenitors that had survived conditioning. The frequencies of hyperexpanded clones fell over the following months, and after one year, T-cell counts and TCRbeta diversity were mostly attributed to newly produced T cells.

The sample in question was PBMCs, mostly from graft donor cells, obtained 180 days after TCRalphabeta/CD19-depleted stem cell transplant. This TCR was recovered from a male patient younger than 18 who had a stem cell transplant for acute lymphoblastic leukemia, so the T cells may come from the graft donor. The chain joins TRBV28 to TRBJ2-7; tentative D gene TRBD2, with 6 bases matching. The CDR3 in this case is CASSLWRGSEQYF. The DNA sequence is as follows: TGTGCCAGCAGTTTATGGCGGGGCTCCGAGCAGTACTTC. The CDR3 plus the reference TRBV28 and TRBJ2-7 genes for the other parts give the full variable domain: DVKVTQSSRYLVKRTGEKVFLECVQDMDHENMFWYRQDPGLGLRLIYFSYDVKMKEKGDIPEGYSVSREKKERFSLILESASTNQTSMYLCASSLWRGSEQYFGPGTRLTVT.